One sample yielded the 5 T cell receptor beta chains listed below, sequenced in a study of Ad26.COV2.S vaccination and SARS-CoV-2 variants. The protocol was immunoSEQ multiplex PCR, while the TCRdb copy is restricted to in-frame clones and leaves out a portion. The table includes about 370,000 clones, 75% to 90% detected once. Specified treatment: 15 to 20 received Ad26.COV2.S at low or high dose, single or two shots; 5 received placebo; per-sample allocation not given. Day 63 following the first vaccine or placebo injection was when the samples were taken. The sample was peripheral blood, taken in a trial of Ad26.COV2.S vaccine versus placebo. The receptors here all came from a person aged 18 to 65 who received the Ad26.COV2.S COVID-19 vaccine or a placebo.

CDR3 in DNA: TGTGCCAGCAGCTTAGCTCCTAGCTCAGTCACAGATACGCAGTATTTT. It is translated as CASSLAPSSVTDTQYF. The chain combines TRBV7-9 with TRBJ2-3; maybe TRBD2 (5 bases). The CDR3 consists of 16 residues. The ends were cut back, 0 bases at V and 2 bases at J, with 12 bases in the middle. Germline V gene data show CDR1 as SEHNR and CDR2 as FQNEAQ (reference sequence).

This rearrangement joins TRBV7-3 to TRBJ2-2; D not certain. This CDR3 contains 15 residues. The germline V and J ends were trimmed by 1 base and 1 base, with 7 bases remaining between them. Per the germline V gene, CDR1 is SGHTA and CDR2 is FQGTGA. The CDR3 bases are TGTGCCAGCAGCTTAAACGAACTGAACACCGGGGAGCTGTTTTTT. It is translated as CASSLNELNTGELFF.

The CDR3 reads CASSPQGGAGNTIYF. DNA for the CDR3: TGTGCCAGCTCACCCCAAGGTGGGGCTGGAAACACCATATATTTT. This chain links TRBV18 with TRBJ1-3, with unresolved D. The CDR3 covers 15 residues. Germline CDR1 is KGHSH and CDR2 is LQKENI. The germline V and J ends were trimmed by 3 bases and 2 bases, with 11 bases remaining between them.

The gene calls are TRBV11-3 and TRBJ2-5, with a tentative D call TRBD2 (6 bases). From germline, CDR1 is SGHNT and CDR2 YENEEA. Trimming removed 3 bases from V and 4 bases from J, with 21 bases in between. This CDR3 spans 17 amino acids. The CDR3 DNA is TGTGCCAGCAGCTTTAGGCGGCAGGGTGGGGGAGGAGAGACCCAGTACTTC. It specifies CASSFRRQGGGGETQYF. The complete variable domain, with remaining parts taken from reference TRBV11-3 and TRBJ2-5, reads EAGVVQSPRYKIIEKKQPVAFWCNPISGHNTLYWYLQNLGQGPELLIRYENEEAVDDSQLPKDRFSAERLKGVDSTLKIQPAELGDSAVYLCASSFRRQGGGGETQYFGPGTRLLVL.

The rearrangement uses TRBV4-2 and TRBJ1-2; D not resolved. The CDR3 has 12 amino acids. Trimming removed 2 bases at V and 0 bases at J, with 1 base between. The V gene's germline CDR1 is LGHNA and CDR2 YNFKEQ. Here the CDR3 DNA reads TGTGCCAGCAGCCAAACTAACTATGGCTACACCTTC. Translation: CASSQTNYGYTF.